This T cell receptor (beta chain) was recorded in a study of T cell responses to AZD1222 COVID-19 vaccine. On this clone: Its antigen remains unknown.

Deletions cut 3 bases from V and 2 bases from J, with 7 bases between. This CDR3 has 13 residues. Repertoires were generated with immunoSEQ multiplex PCR, while TCRdb's copy carries only in-frame clones and drops some. The sample holds more than 75,000 clones, roughly nine tenths seen once. Findings and caveats of the study: After the peak T cell response, and only then, were repertoires sampled. The donors showed a predominance of white British ancestry and of females, with possible underestimation of clonal diversity. The study reported that nearly half of spike-specific TCRs target unmutated variant regions.

Source: peripheral blood, taken on day 0 of AZD1222 vaccination. This TCR was recovered from an adult in good health. V is TRBV12-3 or TRBV12-4 and J is TRBJ1-2; maybe TRBD1 (5 bases). The CDR3 sequence: CASSFRQNYGYTF. CDR3 in DNA: TGTGCCAGCAGTTTTCGACAGAACTATGGCTACACCTTC.